These T cell receptor beta chains were read from a single sample in a study of blood T cell repertoires in COVID-19. The protocol was immunoSEQ multiplex PCR, while the TCRdb copy is restricted to in-frame clones and leaves out a portion. The sample carries about 87,000 clones, around 86% recorded once. Sample: peripheral blood. The receptors shown here come from an elderly woman with acute or convalescent COVID-19. Both conserved end residues are part of each CDR3.

cdr3_aa: CASIPFPDNEQFF; v_call: TRBV2
cdr3_aa: CASSLSGGKGNEQFF; v_call: TRBV5-1
cdr3_aa: CASSPRTDANYGYTF; v_call: TRBV3-1/TRBV3-2
cdr3_aa: CASRGGGSANSPLHF; v_call: TRBV5-1
cdr3_aa: CASSRQAKNTEAFF; v_call: TRBV23-1
cdr3_aa: CASSLAPSGRGADTQYF; v_call: TRBV7-2
cdr3_aa: CASSPGTEAFF; v_call: TRBV10-2
cdr3_aa: CASSLRGTSGRYTDTQYF; v_call: TRBV18
cdr3_aa: CASSQNGPGEQYF; v_call: TRBV2
cdr3_aa: CASSPGRGAVGNTIYF; v_call: TRBV6-6
cdr3_aa: CASSDRLGGTGELFF; v_call: TRBV10-1
cdr3_aa: CASRPGAGSFNSPLHF; v_call: TRBV27
cdr3_aa: CASSLRPVRGQGSMNTEAFF; v_call: TRBV4-1
cdr3_aa: CASSSSGGVQETQYF; v_call: TRBV6-5
cdr3_aa: CASSPVQDSGNTIYF; v_call: TRBV18
cdr3_aa: CASSEARGRKTQYF; v_call: TRBV6-1
cdr3_aa: CASRSTGIHQPQHF; v_call: TRBV19
cdr3_aa: CASSEGPGLNTEAFF; v_call: TRBV6-1
cdr3_aa: CATSRDTTLANYGYTF; v_call: TRBV15
cdr3_aa: CATLRTGRDEQFF; v_call: TRBV7-8
cdr3_aa: CASSLRQSTEAFF; v_call: TRBV27
cdr3_aa: CSVEDPVGRQETQYF; v_call: TRBV29-1
cdr3_aa: CASSVVSLGGSYNEQFF; v_call: TRBV9
cdr3_aa: CASRRLGQGGEYEQYF; v_call: TRBV5-4
cdr3_aa: CASSTSGSYNEQFF; v_call: TRBV9
cdr3_aa: CASSYGGGGLTGELFF; v_call: TRBV6-2/TRBV6-3
cdr3_aa: CASSYPNSPLHF; v_call: TRBV6-6
cdr3_aa: CASSQAGTDTQYF; v_call: TRBV14
cdr3_aa: CSAGQQETQYF; v_call: TRBV20-1
cdr3_aa: CAISEGAGFSYEQYF; v_call: TRBV10-3
cdr3_aa: CSAIKRELLVVDTQYF; v_call: TRBV29-1
cdr3_aa: CASSGTGTDTQYF; v_call: TRBV6-4
cdr3_aa: CASSPGSIHNEQFF; v_call: TRBV19